These 27 T cell receptor beta chains share one sample of origin, sequenced in a study of blood T cell repertoires in COVID-19. The data were produced by immunoSEQ multiplex PCR, yet TCRdb's version contains in-frame clones alone and is incomplete. The table shows approximately 82,000 clones, with approximately 78% occurring only once. Specimen: peripheral blood. All receptors come from an older woman with acute or convalescent COVID-19.

The rearrangement joins TRBV9 to TRBJ1-3; D uncertain. This CDR3 is 17 amino acids long. Looked up from germline, CDR1 is SGDLS and CDR2 is YYNGEE. V was cut by 3 bases and J by 4 bases, with 20 bases left in between. As DNA, the CDR3 is TGTGCCAGCAGCGCCGAGGAATATACCGCATCCGGAAACACCATATATTTT. Protein: CASSAEEYTASGNTIYF.

The DNA for the CDR3 is TGTGCCAGCAGCCAAGGGGCAGGGGATTACTACAATGAGCAGTTCTTC. Translating gives CASSQGAGDYYNEQFF. The rearrangement links TRBV14 to TRBJ2-1; D may be TRBD1 (6 bases). Per germline, CDR1 SGHDN and CDR2 FVKESK. V was cut by 1 base and J by 3 bases, with 13 bases left in between. The CDR3 has 16 amino acids.

CDR3 protein: CASSREDGQIYGYTF. The CDR3 DNA sequence: TGCGCCAGCAGCCGCGAAGATGGACAGATCTATGGCTACACCTTC. The chain couples TRBV5-1 to TRBJ1-2, with D perhaps matching TRBD1 (6 bases). From germline, CDR1 is SGHRS and CDR2 YFSETQ. This CDR3 is built from 15 residues. Trimming removed 4 bases from V and 4 bases from J, with 17 bases in between.

The rearrangement uses TRBV7-2 and TRBJ2-3; 7 nucleotides line up with TRBD1. Germline loops: CDR1 SGHTA, CDR2 FQGNSA. With V trimmed by 5 bases and J by 3 bases, 20 bases remained unmatched. This CDR3 comprises 19 residues. CDR3: CASSLYRNMGQIKTDTQYF. CDR3 nucleotide sequence: TGTGCCAGCAGCCTCTATAGGAACATGGGACAGATCAAAACAGATACGCAGTATTTT. Full variable domain (outside the CDR3, taken from reference TRBV7-2 and TRBJ2-3): GAGVSQSPSNKVTEKGKDVELRCDPISGHTALYWYRQSLGQGLEFLIYFQGNSAPDKSGLPSDRFSAERTGGSVSTLTIQRTQQEDSAVYLCASSLYRNMGQIKTDTQYFGPGTRLTVL.

The DNA of the CDR3 is TGTGCCAGCAGCCGGACAGGGGATAACTATGGCTACACCTTC. Its translation: CASSRTGDNYGYTF. This chain links TRBV2 with TRBJ1-2; 9 nucleotides match TRBD1. With V trimmed by 6 bases and J by 1 base, 3 bases remained unmatched. This CDR3 has 14 residues. Germline V gene sequence: CDR1 SNHLY, CDR2 FYNNEI.

The table lists this clone with a count of one. The chain carries TRBV3-1 (or the pseudogene TRBV3-2) and TRBJ2-1, with D perhaps TRBD2 (7 bases). Germline-derived CDR1 and CDR2 are LGHDT and YNNKEL (reference sequence). The CDR3 is made up of 17 amino acids. V lost 4 bases, J lost 5 bases, and 21 bases lay in between. The CDR3 sequence is CASSPFSVAGGHNEQFF. The CDR3 DNA reads TGTGCCAGCAGCCCCTTCTCTGTAGCCGGGGGGCACAATGAGCAGTTCTTC.

The chain couples TRBV15 to TRBJ2-3; 9 bases line up with TRBD2. After removal of 6 bases from V and 0 bases from J, the junction contained 16 bases not matched to a gene. The CDR3 length is 19 residues. The germline V gene encodes CDR1 LNHNV and CDR2 YYDKDF (reference sequence). The CDR3: CATRGGREGHQPSTDTQYF. The CDR3 nucleotides are TGTGCCACCAGAGGCGGGAGGGAGGGACACCAGCCTAGCACAGATACGCAGTATTTT. Full variable domain (remainder filled in from reference TRBV15 and TRBJ2-3): DAMVIQNPRYQVTQFGKPVTLSCSQTLNHNVMYWYQQKSSQAPKLLFHYYDKDFNNEADTPDNFQSRRPNTSFCFLDIRSPGLGDTAMYLCATRGGREGHQPSTDTQYFGPGTRLTVL.

This clone appeared once. This chain links TRBV7-2 with TRBJ2-7, with a possible D match to TRBD2 (6 bases). The germline CDR1 and CDR2 sequences are SGHTA and FQGNSA. The CDR3 has 15 amino acids. Trimming stripped 5 bases from V and 4 bases from J, with 18 bases between. CDR3 DNA sequence: TGTGCCAGCAGCAACACCCGCGGAGGAGGGTACGAGCAGTACTTC. Its translation: CASSNTRGGGYEQYF. Combining the CDR3 with reference TRBV7-2 and TRBJ2-7 gives the whole variable domain GAGVSQSPSNKVTEKGKDVELRCDPISGHTALYWYRQSLGQGLEFLIYFQGNSAPDKSGLPSDRFSAERTGGSVSTLTIQRTQQEDSAVYLCASSNTRGGGYEQYFGPGTRLTVT.

The V call is TRBV7-9, the J call TRBJ1-1; D unclear. Germline loops: CDR1 SEHNR, CDR2 FQNEAQ (reference sequence). Trimming pared 3 bases from V and 1 base from J, leaving 9 bases between. The CDR3 covers 14 residues. The CDR3 nucleotides are TGTGCCAGCAGCTTTTTCCGGGGGAACACTGAAGCTTTCTTT. Protein: CASSFFRGNTEAFF.

V and J are TRBV4-1 and TRBJ2-1, with TRBD2 as a possible D gene (7 bases). From germline, CDR1 is MGHRA and CDR2 YSYEKL. The length of the CDR3 is 16 residues. Between the trimmed V and J ends, which lost 4 bases and 6 bases, there was a span of 19 bases. The CDR3 reads CASSLQGRVLSNEQFF. CDR3 coding DNA: TGCGCCAGCAGCCTCCAGGGGAGGGTCCTTTCCAATGAGCAGTTCTTC.

The chain employs TRBV19 and TRBJ2-7; D not certain. The germline V gene encodes CDR1 LNHDA and CDR2 SQIVND (reference sequence). The CDR3 totals 13 residues. The germline V and J ends were trimmed by 6 bases and 3 bases, with 12 bases remaining between them. The CDR3 DNA is TGTGCCAGTAGAGAGCGACCCTACTACGAGCAGTACTTC. Translating it yields CASRERPYYEQYF. Filled out from reference TRBV19 and TRBJ2-7, the complete variable domain reads DGGITQSPKYLFRKEGQNVTLSCEQNLNHDAMYWYRQDPGQGLRLIYYSQIVNDFQKGDIAEGYSVSREKKESFPLTVTSAQKNPTAFYLCASRERPYYEQYFGPGTRLTVT.

The chain recombines TRBV7-2 with TRBJ1-5, with D possibly matching TRBD1 (5 bases). The CDR3 has 16 amino acids. Germline lookup yields CDR1 SGHTA and CDR2 FQGNSA. The V gene lost 2 bases and the J gene lost 4 bases, with 15 bases spanning the gap. The CDR3 DNA sequence: TGTGCCAGCAGCTTAACGTCGACAGACAGAAATCAGCCCCAGCATTTT. Protein product: CASSLTSTDRNQPQHF.

V is TRBV28 and J is TRBJ1-5; TRBD1 matches 10 bases. The junction had 16 bases not matched to a gene; V was cut back by 6 bases and J by 14 bases. Looked up from germline, CDR1 is MDHEN and CDR2 is SYDVKM. The CDR3 loop spans 15 amino acids. CDR3 nucleotides: TGTGCCAGCAGCATCGATCCGGGACAGGGGCCCTCTAAGCATTTT. This translates into CASSIDPGQGPSKHF.

This clone was observed a single time. The chain employs TRBV18 and TRBJ2-5, with 8 positions matching TRBD2. CDR1 is KGHSH and CDR2 is LQKENI in the germline V gene. J was trimmed by 0 bases and V by 2 bases; bases with no gene match: 8. CDR3 size: 17 residues. The CDR3 loop is CASSPTSGGVYQETQYF. The DNA of the CDR3 is TGTGCCAGCTCACCAACTAGCGGAGGAGTGTACCAAGAGACCCAGTACTTC.

V and J are TRBV28 and TRBJ2-7, with no clear D. The V gene lost 3 bases and the J gene lost 8 bases, with 14 bases spanning the gap. The CDR3 covers 13 residues. Germline values: CDR1 MDHEN, CDR2 SYDVKM. The CDR3 sequence is CASSFSAIDKQYF. CDR3 DNA: TGTGCCAGCAGTTTTAGTGCCATTGACAAGCAGTACTTC.

The chain carries TRBV24-1 and TRBJ2-7; weak D call: TRBD2 (6 bases). Germline V gene data show CDR1 as KGHDR and CDR2 as SFDVKD. Trimming removed 5 bases from V and 6 bases from J, with 13 bases in between. The CDR3 contains 13 residues. The CDR3 DNA follows: TGTGCCACCAGTGTCACGGGGGACGGCGAGCAGTACTTC. Its translation: CATSVTGDGEQYF.

The chain carries TRBV11-2 and TRBJ2-4, with a weak D call TRBD1 (6 bases). The CDR3 is 17 residues long. Germline CDR1 is SGHAT and CDR2 is FQNNGV. Deletions cut 4 bases from V and 1 base from J, with 17 bases between. CDR3 nucleotides: TGTGCCAGCAGCTCAAGAACAGGGTCGGTGGCCAAAAACATTCAGTACTTC. It specifies CASSSRTGSVAKNIQYF.

This clone has ten or more counts. This sequence joins TRBV6-5 and TRBJ1-4, with 10 bases matching TRBD1. The CDR3 runs to 15 residues. Trimming at V came to 6 bases and at J to 9 bases, leaving 10 bases not matched to a gene. Germline loops: CDR1 MNHEY, CDR2 SVGAGI. CDR3 amino acids: CASSSGTGEIKKLFF. The CDR3 nucleotides are TGTGCCAGCAGCTCCGGGACAGGGGAAATCAAAAAACTGTTTTTT.

The genes are TRBV24-1 and TRBJ2-2, with 8 bases lining up with TRBD1. CDR3 length equals 14 residues. With V trimmed by 9 bases and J by 6 bases, 8 bases remained unmatched. CDR1 KGHDR and CDR2 SFDVKD come from the germline V gene. CDR3 bases: TGTGCCACCCGAGCGACAGGGGTCGCCGGGGAGCTGTTTTTT. Its protein is CATRATGVAGELFF.

The chain uses TRBV5-8 and TRBJ1-2; D uncertain. Per germline, CDR1 SGHTS and CDR2 YDEGEE. Trimming removed 10 bases from V and 5 bases from J, with 18 bases in between. The CDR3 runs 13 residues. The CDR3 DNA reads TGTGCCTCCATGTTGCGGGGTGGATATGGCTACACCTTC. This translates into CASMLRGGYGYTF.

This clone occurred once. This sequence joins TRBV29-1 and TRBJ1-3, with D perhaps TRBD1 (5 bases). Per the germline V gene, CDR1 is SQVTM and CDR2 is ANQGSEA. V lost 7 bases, J lost 2 bases, and 18 bases lay in between. This CDR3 has 15 amino acids. The CDR3 sequence is CSAGPGSGAGNTIYF. The CDR3, as DNA: TGCAGCGCGGGCCCAGGGTCGGGAGCTGGAAACACCATATATTTT.

The chain uses TRBV6-1 and TRBJ1-6; the match to TRBD1 covers 8 bases. CDR1 MNHNS and CDR2 SASEGT come from the germline V gene. Trimming removed 0 bases from V and 7 bases from J; junction bases left unmatched: 11. The CDR3 is 18 residues long. CDR3 sequence (DNA): TGTGCCAGCAGTGAAGCGCAGTGGGCCAGGACAGGGAATTCACCCCTCCACTTT. Its protein is CASSEAQWARTGNSPLHF.

This clone has a handful of counts. The V call is TRBV7-3, the J call TRBJ2-1; 7 nucleotides agree with TRBD2. CDR3 length equals 17 residues. Trimming cost V 6 bases and J 4 bases; bases outside gene matches: 15. Germline V gives CDR1 SGHTA, CDR2 FQGTGA. The CDR3 DNA reads as TGTGCCAGCAGTCCGACTAGATCGAGGGGAGGGTACAATGAGCAGTTCTTC. It specifies CASSPTRSRGGYNEQFF.

The chain has TRBV9 and TRBJ2-2; 10 bases agree with TRBD1. The CDR3 is 16 amino acids. Germline V gene lookup returns CDR1 SGDLS and CDR2 YYNGEE. Trimming took 0 bases from V and 4 from J; bases not matched to a gene: 3. The CDR3 sequence is CASSVGTGGRTGELFF. The CDR3 nucleotides read TGTGCCAGCAGCGTAGGGACAGGGGGACGCACCGGGGAGCTGTTTTTT.

The chain recombines TRBV10-1 with TRBJ2-1; 12 bases are a match to TRBD2. This CDR3 has 17 residues. Germline V gene lookup returns CDR1 WNHNN and CDR2 SYGVQD (reference sequence). V lost 3 bases, J lost 9 bases, and 12 bases stayed unmatched. This CDR3 is CASSDHLAGGPSPEQFF. DNA of the CDR3: TGCGCCAGCAGTGATCATCTAGCGGGAGGGCCTTCCCCTGAGCAGTTCTTC.

The rearrangement links TRBV2 to TRBJ2-7; 8 bases line up with TRBD2. Trimming at V came to 1 base and at J to 3 bases, leaving 5 bases not matched to a gene. Germline assignment: CDR1 SNHLY and CDR2 FYNNEI. This CDR3 has 15 amino acids. This CDR3 is CASSEGLAGGYEQYF. As DNA, the CDR3 is TGTGCCAGCAGTGAAGGGCTAGCGGGCGGCTACGAGCAGTACTTC.

The V and J genes are TRBV12-5 and TRBJ1-3, with no clear D. V was shortened by 2 bases and J by 10 bases, with 18 bases between the two germline ends. CDR3 length equals 15 residues. CDR1 and CDR2 from the germline V gene are LGHNT and FRNRAP. DNA of the CDR3: TGTGCTAGTGGTTTGACGGACCGACCGGGAGGGACCATATATTTT. This sequence encodes CASGLTDRPGGTIYF.